The rows below give T cell receptor beta chains drawn from one sample of a study of blood T cell repertoires in COVID-19. Clones were sequenced by immunoSEQ multiplex PCR, and TCRdb holds only the in-frame ones, with some missing. The sample shows some 40,000 clones, approximately 80% of them seen only once. Source material: peripheral blood. These receptors came from a man in his 70s with acute or convalescent COVID-19. CDR3s include the opening cysteine and the closing phenylalanine or tryptophan. The order of the fields is CDR3 protein, V gene, CDR3 length.

CDR3aa: CASSPLGGNTEAFF
v_gene: TRBV3-1/TRBV3-2
len: 14

CDR3aa: CASSIARGEHYGYTF
v_gene: TRBV19
len: 15

CDR3aa: CASSLVRGRPGETQYF
v_gene: TRBV5-1
len: 16

CDR3aa: CASSQDTTSGANVLTF
v_gene: TRBV4-2
len: 16

CDR3aa: CASGQFIENSPLHF
v_gene: TRBV19
len: 14

CDR3aa: CASGEYRDSRNSPLHF
v_gene: TRBV9
len: 16

CDR3aa: CASSLGWDFETQYF
v_gene: TRBV7-2
len: 14

CDR3aa: CASRPKQGIGPQHF
v_gene: TRBV27
len: 14

CDR3aa: CAISAGTGGINEQYF
v_gene: TRBV10-3
len: 15

CDR3aa: CASSLVSGAYSPQHF
v_gene: TRBV5-8
len: 15

CDR3aa: CASSQMGQGGEQYF
v_gene: TRBV3-1/TRBV3-2
len: 14

CDR3aa: CASSLSFSNTEAFF
v_gene: TRBV27
len: 14

CDR3aa: CASSYYGTVGSPLHF
v_gene: TRBV6-5
len: 15

CDR3aa: CASSSSPGTGVTGNQPQHF
v_gene: TRBV6-2/TRBV6-3
len: 19

CDR3aa: CASSLYSGGAYEQYF
v_gene: TRBV6-2/TRBV6-3
len: 15

CDR3aa: CASSSKGTGGFYGYTF
v_gene: TRBV5-1
len: 16

CDR3aa: CASSSGQANTEAFF
v_gene: TRBV28
len: 14

CDR3aa: CASSSVSGPADEQYF
v_gene: TRBV5-1
len: 15

CDR3aa: CAISLGQGQDTQYF
v_gene: TRBV10-3
len: 14

CDR3aa: CASSKQGFPYEQYF
v_gene: TRBV27
len: 14

CDR3aa: CASTTSSGLSDTQYF
v_gene: TRBV19
len: 15

CDR3aa: CASSLSGGASTQYF
v_gene: TRBV7-8
len: 14

CDR3aa: CASSPEAGGHGYTF
v_gene: TRBV5-6
len: 14

CDR3aa: CASSPGERGDEQYF
v_gene: TRBV5-1
len: 14

CDR3aa: CASSGTGGADTQYF
v_gene: TRBV6-4
len: 14

CDR3aa: CASSYTTPRVSPLHF
v_gene: TRBV6-5
len: 15

CDR3aa: CASSGWTGTTNEKLFF
v_gene: TRBV5-1
len: 16

CDR3aa: CASKDSGWYQETQYF
v_gene: TRBV3-1/TRBV3-2
len: 15

CDR3aa: CSITSGSTDTQYF
v_gene: TRBV29-1
len: 13

CDR3aa: CATSNQGGRNEKLFF
v_gene: TRBV15
len: 15

CDR3aa: CASSQGGTGTQHF
v_gene: TRBV14
len: 13

CDR3aa: CASSLAGQGAPGELFF
v_gene: TRBV7-2
len: 16

CDR3aa: CASSLAGGPTDTQYF
v_gene: TRBV2
len: 15

CDR3aa: CASREGETQYF
v_gene: TRBV7-9
len: 11

CDR3aa: CSVEGQTLYEQYF
v_gene: TRBV29-1
len: 13

CDR3aa: CASTGSSGENTQYF
v_gene: TRBV2
len: 14